The 32 T cell receptor beta chains given below trace back to one sample, sequenced in a study of blood T cell repertoires in COVID-19. The method was immunoSEQ multiplex PCR; TCRdb's version includes in-frame clones alone and lacks a portion of them. The sample lists 70,000 to 90,000 clones, approximately 85% occurring once. What was sequenced was peripheral blood. These TCRs come from a man aged 55 to 69 with acute or convalescent COVID-19.

The gene calls are TRBV5-6 and TRBJ2-5, with TRBD2 identical over 15 bases. This CDR3 has 18 residues. Germline loops: CDR1 SGHDT, CDR2 YYEEEE. J gave up 2 bases and V 4 bases, and 9 bases lay outside the gene matches. The CDR3 DNA is TGTGCCAGCAGCGATCGGACTAGCGGGAGGGCCCGTCAAGAGACCCAGTACTTC. Amino acids: CASSDRTSGRARQETQYF.

CDR3 bases: TGCGCCAGCAGCAGACAGGGGGGGATTAATAATTCACCCCTCCACTTT. It translates to CASSRQGGINNSPLHF. The chain couples TRBV5-1 to TRBJ1-6; 9 bases align to TRBD1. V dropped 4 bases and J dropped 5; count of bases not matched to a gene: 7. There are 16 residues in the CDR3. CDR1 is SGHRS and CDR2 is YFSETQ in the germline V gene.

The rearrangement joins TRBV18 to TRBJ1-2; tentative D call: TRBD1 (5 bases). The V and J ends lost 6 bases and 7 bases respectively, with 21 bases between them. This CDR3 has 15 residues. Germline V gives CDR1 KGHSH, CDR2 LQKENI. CDR3 coding DNA: TGTGCCAGCTCCCCGCCGTACCAGGGAAGTTTTGGCTACACCTTC. Its translation is CASSPPYQGSFGYTF.

V usage is TRBV2 and J usage is TRBJ2-1; 7 bases align to TRBD1. Looked up from germline, CDR1 is SNHLY and CDR2 is FYNNEI. J lost 1 base, V lost 1 base, and 7 bases had no gene match. CDR3 size: 17 residues. The CDR3 region has the DNA TGTGCCAGCAGTGAAGGCTCGAGGGGGCGGTCCTACAATGAGCAGTTCTTC. Translating gives CASSEGSRGRSYNEQFF.

This clone appeared a single time. J is TRBJ1-1 and V is TRBV9; D is perhaps TRBD1 (5 bases). CDR3 length: 15 amino acids. V was cut by 0 bases and J by 6 bases, with 15 bases left in between. CDR1 SGDLS and CDR2 YYNGEE come from the germline V gene. The CDR3, as DNA: TGTGCCAGCAGCGTAGGGTCAGGGTTACAGGCTGAAGCTTTCTTT. Translated: CASSVGSGLQAEAFF.

V and J are TRBV3-1 (or the pseudogene TRBV3-2) and TRBJ2-5; 7 nucleotides match TRBD2. The CDR3 is 14 residues long. Germline V gives CDR1 LGHDT, CDR2 YNNKEL (reference sequence). The trim removed 8 bases at V and 2 bases at J, leaving 8 bases unmatched. DNA of the CDR3: TGTGCCAGCTCTGGGGCTAGCGGACAAGAGACCCAGTACTTC. It translates to CASSGASGQETQYF.

J is TRBJ1-6 and V is TRBV7-2; D not certain. Germline values: CDR1 SGHTA, CDR2 FQGNSA. The length of the CDR3 is 17 residues. V was pared by 3 bases and J by 7 bases, with 19 bases between. The CDR3 DNA is TGTGCCAGCAGCTTCCCCCGGGGTCAACTGCAGAATTCACCCCTCCACTTT. Its translation is CASSFPRGQLQNSPLHF.

The chain joins TRBV6-5 to TRBJ1-1; 7 positions match TRBD1. The J segment lost 4 bases and the V segment lost 7 bases, leaving 12 bases of the junction unmatched. This CDR3 has 15 residues. Germline loops: CDR1 MNHEY, CDR2 SVGAGI. In DNA form, the CDR3 reads TGTGCCAGCAAAAACCGGGACAGCGAATTCACTGAAGCTTTCTTT. Translated: CASKNRDSEFTEAFF.

The chain links TRBV7-9 to TRBJ2-2; D remains ambiguous. The germline V gene encodes CDR1 SEHNR and CDR2 FQNEAQ (reference sequence). The CDR3 spans 15 residues. Trimming pared 1 base from V and 0 bases from J, leaving 6 bases between. This chain's CDR3 is CASSLDETNTGELFF. CDR3 sequence (DNA): TGTGCCAGCAGCTTAGATGAGACGAACACCGGGGAGCTGTTTTTT.

This clone was detected only a few times. V usage is TRBV2 and J usage is TRBJ1-1; D is ambiguous. The CDR3 loop spans 14 amino acids. V was pared by 6 bases and J by 5 bases, with 16 bases between. The V gene's germline CDR1 is SNHLY and CDR2 FYNNEI. The CDR3 DNA is TGTGCCAGCAGCCCCGAGTTAATTTTAACTGAAGCTTTCTTT. Translation gives CASSPELILTEAFF.

The CDR3: CASSARQRETQYF. The CDR3 nucleotides are TGTGCCAGCAGCGCGCGACAGCGAGAGACCCAGTACTTC. The chain recombines TRBV5-4 with TRBJ2-5; D might be TRBD1 (5 bases). Germline V lookup: CDR1 SGHNT, CDR2 YYREEE (reference sequence). V gave up 4 bases and J gave up 4 bases, with 11 bases separating them. This CDR3 has 13 residues.

The V gene is TRBV27, the J gene TRBJ2-1, with 13 positions matching TRBD2. The CDR3 runs to 17 residues. CDR1 and CDR2 (germline): MNHEY, SMNVEV (reference sequence). Losses at the gene ends were 5 bases for V and 2 bases for J; bases not matched to a gene: 6. CDR3 nucleotide sequence: TGTGCCAGCAGTCCGCGACTAGCGGGGGGCGCCTACAATGAGCAGTTCTTC. Translating it yields CASSPRLAGGAYNEQFF.

The chain couples TRBV6-5 to TRBJ1-4; TRBD1 matches 7 bases. After removal of 7 bases from V and 4 bases from J, the junction contained 6 bases not matched to a gene. The CDR3 is made up of 14 amino acids. Germline lookup yields CDR1 MNHEY and CDR2 SVGAGI. Here the CDR3 reads CASKQTGFNEKLFF. The DNA of the CDR3 is TGTGCCAGCAAACAGACAGGGTTTAATGAAAAACTGTTTTTT.

This clone was observed a few times. The chain couples TRBV29-1 to TRBJ2-3; tentative D call: TRBD1 (8 bases). Germline V lookup: CDR1 SQVTM, CDR2 ANQGSEA. The CDR3 is 13 amino acids. The V end lost 7 bases, the J end lost 3 bases, and 14 bases lay between the germline ends. Written as DNA, the CDR3 is TGCAGCGCGAACAGGGGGGGAACAGATACGCAGTATTTT. Encoded protein: CSANRGGTDTQYF.

The J gene is TRBJ1-2, the V gene TRBV21-1; the listed D gene, TRBD1, was not tested against the DNA. TRBV21-1 is described as a pseudogene. The CDR3 runs to 13 residues. CDR3 DNA: TGTGCCAGCAAAGTACAGGGGTACTATGGCTACACCTTC. Amino acid sequence: CASKVQGYYGYTF.

This chain uses TRBV30 with TRBJ1-5; 9 nucleotides agree with TRBD1. This CDR3 has 18 amino acids. With 1 base clipped from V and 0 bases from J, the junction kept 10 bases outside the gene matches. The germline gives CDR1 GTSNPN, CDR2 SVGIG (reference sequence). CDR3 region: CAWSAKDRGTFSNQPQHF. In DNA, the CDR3 is TGTGCCTGGAGTGCGAAGGACAGGGGAACTTTTAGCAATCAGCCCCAGCATTTT.

The chain recombines TRBV7-9 with TRBJ1-1, with D maybe TRBD1 (6 bases). Trimming shortened V by 2 bases and J by 5 bases, and 12 bases separated the two germline ends. The CDR3 consists of 14 residues. Germline loops: CDR1 SEHNR, CDR2 FQNEAQ (reference sequence). CDR3 in amino acids: CASSLNAGVTEAFF. The CDR3 region has the DNA TGTGCCAGCAGCTTAAACGCAGGGGTAACTGAAGCTTTCTTT.

The J gene is TRBJ2-7, the V gene TRBV7-2; D unresolved. This CDR3 is 13 amino acids long. Germline V gene sequence: CDR1 SGHTA, CDR2 FQGNSA. Trimming stripped 3 bases from V and 7 bases from J, with 13 bases between. CDR3 coding DNA: TGTGCCAGCAGCTTCATAACCTCGACAGAGCAGTACTTC. Translated: CASSFITSTEQYF.

In its sample, this clone was seen a few times. J is TRBJ1-4 and V is TRBV19, with D perhaps matching TRBD1 (5 bases). The V and J ends lost 5 bases and 3 bases respectively, with 13 bases between them. From germline, CDR1 is LNHDA and CDR2 SQIVND (reference sequence). CDR3 size: 15 residues. CDR3 in DNA: TGTGCCAGTAGTCCGTACAGGAGACCTAATGAAAAACTGTTTTTT. Translation: CASSPYRRPNEKLFF.

The J gene is TRBJ2-7, the V gene TRBV15; D gene uncertain. V was clipped by 1 base and J by 4 bases, with 17 bases between them. CDR3 length equals 16 residues. Germline lookup yields CDR1 LNHNV and CDR2 YYDKDF (reference sequence). CDR3 DNA: TGTGCCACCAGCAGAGTAGCAGTGAGTAATGCGTACGAGCAGTACTTC. Residues: CATSRVAVSNAYEQYF.

The count of this clone is one. V gene TRBV6-1 combines with J gene TRBJ2-1, with D perhaps matching TRBD2 (5 bases). This CDR3 comprises 16 residues. The germline V gene has CDR1 MNHNS and CDR2 SASEGT. V shed 0 bases and J shed 3 bases, with 12 bases lying between them. Written as DNA, the CDR3 is TGTGCCAGCAGTGAAGCGTTGGCGGGTTACTACAATGAGCAGTTCTTC. Protein: CASSEALAGYYNEQFF.

The V call is TRBV5-4, the J call TRBJ2-7; 10 nucleotides line up with TRBD2. CDR1 is SGHNT, CDR2 YYREEE, per germline (reference sequence). This CDR3 region has 15 residues. With 4 bases clipped from V and 2 bases from J, the junction kept 6 bases outside the gene matches. The CDR3 here is CASSLPGTSAYEQYF. CDR3 bases: TGTGCCAGCAGCCTGCCCGGGACTAGCGCCTACGAGCAGTACTTC.

This rearrangement joins TRBV6-5 to TRBJ1-4; no firm D call. Trimming stripped 2 bases from V and 7 bases from J, with 11 bases between. The CDR3 spans 14 residues. Germline CDR1 reads MNHEY; CDR2 reads SVGAGI. CDR3 sequence: CASSYRAGVEKLFF. The DNA of the CDR3 is TGTGCCAGCAGTTACAGAGCTGGTGTTGAAAAACTGTTTTTT.

This clone was counted a few times. This sequence joins TRBV30 and TRBJ2-2; TRBD2 is a possible D gene (6 bases). Germline values: CDR1 GTSNPN, CDR2 SVGIG (reference sequence). V dropped 6 bases and J dropped 6 bases, with 17 bases sitting between them. The CDR3 sequence is 14 residues long. This chain's CDR3 is CACSDGGLAGELFF. CDR3 nucleotides: TGTGCCTGCTCAGACGGGGGTCTCGCCGGGGAGCTGTTTTTT.

This chain uses TRBV15 with TRBJ1-1; TRBD1 is a possible D gene (6 bases). V lost 5 bases and J 0 bases, leaving 13 bases between the germline ends. The CDR3 has 15 amino acids. Germline CDR1 reads LNHNV; CDR2 reads YYDKDF (reference sequence). The CDR3 here is CATSVTGRMNTEAFF. CDR3 nucleotides: TGTGCCACCAGCGTGACAGGAAGGATGAACACTGAAGCTTTCTTT.

The rearrangement uses TRBV5-1 and TRBJ2-7; D is possibly TRBD2 (7 bases). Trimming removed 0 bases at V and 6 bases at J, with 16 bases between. The CDR3 length is 15 residues. Germline CDR1 SGHRS, CDR2 YFSETQ. CDR3 DNA sequence: TGCGCCAGCAGCTTGGCCGGGGGGCGCCCCGGCGAGCAGTACTTC. Amino acids: CASSLAGGRPGEQYF.

The genes are TRBV5-4 and TRBJ1-2; a weak D match, TRBD1 (6 bases). Germline V lookup: CDR1 SGHNT, CDR2 YYREEE (reference sequence). V shed 6 bases and J shed 7 bases, with 19 bases lying between them. The CDR3 loop spans 14 amino acids. CDR3 nucleotide sequence: TGTGCCAGCACCCCTGGCCAGGGGACGGTTGGCTACACCTTC. Amino acid sequence: CASTPGQGTVGYTF.

This clone appeared many times. This chain joins TRBV15 and TRBJ2-1; 11 bases line up with TRBD2. The V segment lost 4 bases and the J segment 5 bases; nucleotides outside the gene matches: 1. Germline V lookup: CDR1 LNHNV, CDR2 YYDKDF (reference sequence). This CDR3 is built from 14 residues. The CDR3 nucleotides are TGTGCCACCAGCACGGGACTAGCGGACAATGAGCAGTTCTTC. Encoded protein: CATSTGLADNEQFF.

This chain links TRBV5-1 with TRBJ2-3; perhaps TRBD2 as D (5 bases). The V end lost 0 bases, the J end lost 0 bases, and 11 bases lay between the germline ends. This CDR3 contains 16 residues. Germline V lookup: CDR1 SGHRS, CDR2 YFSETQ. The CDR3: CASSLVRTPSTDTQYF. The CDR3 DNA follows: TGCGCCAGCAGCTTGGTCCGGACTCCTAGCACAGATACGCAGTATTTT.

The chain couples TRBV30 to TRBJ1-3; D not certain. V dropped 1 base and J dropped 2 bases, with 9 bases sitting between them. The CDR3 runs 14 residues. Germline lookup yields CDR1 GTSNPN and CDR2 SVGIG (reference sequence). This chain's CDR3 is CAWSGGEAGNTIYF. Here the CDR3 DNA reads TGTGCCTGGAGTGGTGGGGAGGCTGGAAACACCATATATTTT.

V is TRBV11-3 and J is TRBJ2-1; 7 bases agree with TRBD2. V lost 1 base, J lost 5 bases, and 5 bases stayed unmatched. The CDR3 sequence is 15 residues long. The germline CDR1 and CDR2 sequences are SGHNT and YENEEA. The CDR3 loop reads CASSLAGGAHNEQFF. CDR3 DNA sequence: TGTGCCAGCAGCTTAGCGGGGGGAGCACACAATGAGCAGTTCTTC.

This clone has just one count. The rearrangement uses TRBV5-6 and TRBJ1-3; 7 bases match TRBD1. V was pared by 2 bases and J by 1 base, with 6 bases of the junction left unmatched. Per the germline V gene, CDR1 is SGHDT and CDR2 is YYEEEE. The CDR3 consists of 16 residues. CDR3 nucleotides: TGTGCCAGCAGCTTTAGGGGGCTTGGATCTGGAAACACCATATATTTT. Translation: CASSFRGLGSGNTIYF.